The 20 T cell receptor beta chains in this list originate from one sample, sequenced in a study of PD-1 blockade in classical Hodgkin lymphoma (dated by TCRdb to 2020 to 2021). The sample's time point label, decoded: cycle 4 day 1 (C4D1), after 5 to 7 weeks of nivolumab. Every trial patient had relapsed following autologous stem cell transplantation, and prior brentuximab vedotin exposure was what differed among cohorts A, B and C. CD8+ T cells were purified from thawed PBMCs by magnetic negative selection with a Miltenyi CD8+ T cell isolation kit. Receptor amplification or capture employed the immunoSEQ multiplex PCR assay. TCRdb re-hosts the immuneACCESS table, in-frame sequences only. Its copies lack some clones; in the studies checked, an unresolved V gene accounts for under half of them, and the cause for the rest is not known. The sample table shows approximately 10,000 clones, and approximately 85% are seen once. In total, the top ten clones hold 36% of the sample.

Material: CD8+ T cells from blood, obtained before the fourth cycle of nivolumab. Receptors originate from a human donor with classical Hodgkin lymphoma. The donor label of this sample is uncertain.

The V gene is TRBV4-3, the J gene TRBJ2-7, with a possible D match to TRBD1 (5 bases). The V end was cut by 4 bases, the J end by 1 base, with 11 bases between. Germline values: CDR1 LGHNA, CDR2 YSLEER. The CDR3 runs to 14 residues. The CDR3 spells CASSPLAGSYEQYF. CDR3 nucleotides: TGCGCCAGCAGCCCCCTCGCAGGGTCCTACGAGCAGTACTTC.

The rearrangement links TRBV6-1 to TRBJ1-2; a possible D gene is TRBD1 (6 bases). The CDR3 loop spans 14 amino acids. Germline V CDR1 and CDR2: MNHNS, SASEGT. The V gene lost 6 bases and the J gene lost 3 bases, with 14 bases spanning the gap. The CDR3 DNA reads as TGTGCCAGCAGAGAGGGGGGCAGGGACTATGGCTACACCTTC. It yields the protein CASREGGRDYGYTF.

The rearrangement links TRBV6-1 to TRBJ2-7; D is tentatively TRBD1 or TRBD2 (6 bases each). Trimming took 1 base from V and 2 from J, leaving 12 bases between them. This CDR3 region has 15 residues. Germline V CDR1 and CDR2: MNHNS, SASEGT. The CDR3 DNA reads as TGTGCCAGCAGTGAAGAGGGGGACTTCGCCTACGAGCAGTACTTC. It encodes CASSEEGDFAYEQYF.

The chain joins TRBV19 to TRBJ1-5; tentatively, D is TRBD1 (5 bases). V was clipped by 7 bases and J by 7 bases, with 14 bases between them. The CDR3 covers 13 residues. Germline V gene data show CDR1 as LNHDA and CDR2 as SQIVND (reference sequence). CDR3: CASTPRRGQPQHF. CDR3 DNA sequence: TGTGCCAGTACCCCCCGGCGGGGCCAGCCCCAGCATTTT.

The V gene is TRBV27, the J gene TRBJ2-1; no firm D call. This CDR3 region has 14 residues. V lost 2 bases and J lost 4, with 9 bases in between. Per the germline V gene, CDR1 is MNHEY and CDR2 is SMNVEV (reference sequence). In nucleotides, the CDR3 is TGTGCCAGCAGTTTAACGTACCCGTACAATGAGCAGTTCTTC. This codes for CASSLTYPYNEQFF.

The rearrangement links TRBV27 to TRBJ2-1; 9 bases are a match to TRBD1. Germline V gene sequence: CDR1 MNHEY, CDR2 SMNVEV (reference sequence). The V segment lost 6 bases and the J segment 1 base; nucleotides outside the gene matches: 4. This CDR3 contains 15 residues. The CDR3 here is CASSGGTGSYNEQFF. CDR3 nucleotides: TGTGCCAGCAGCGGTGGGACAGGGTCCTACAATGAGCAGTTCTTC.

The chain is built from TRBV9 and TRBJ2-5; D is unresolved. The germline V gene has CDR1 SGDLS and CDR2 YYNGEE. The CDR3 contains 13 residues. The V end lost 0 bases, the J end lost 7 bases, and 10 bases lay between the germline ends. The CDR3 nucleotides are TGTGCCAGCAGCGTAGTAGAATTGGGGACCCAGTACTTC. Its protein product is CASSVVELGTQYF.

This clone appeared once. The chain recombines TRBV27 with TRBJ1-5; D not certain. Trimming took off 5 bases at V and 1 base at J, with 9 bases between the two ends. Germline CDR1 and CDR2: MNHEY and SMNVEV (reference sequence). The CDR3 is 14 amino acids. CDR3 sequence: CASSPWGSNQPQHF. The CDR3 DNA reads TGTGCCAGCAGTCCCTGGGGAAGCAATCAGCCCCAGCATTTT.

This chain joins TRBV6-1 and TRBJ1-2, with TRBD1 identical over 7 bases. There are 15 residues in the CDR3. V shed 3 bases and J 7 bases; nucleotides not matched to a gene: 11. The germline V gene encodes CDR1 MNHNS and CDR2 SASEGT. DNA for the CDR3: TGTGCCAGCAGTGACTACAGGGGCCCGAGCCTTGGCTACACCTTC. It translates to CASSDYRGPSLGYTF.

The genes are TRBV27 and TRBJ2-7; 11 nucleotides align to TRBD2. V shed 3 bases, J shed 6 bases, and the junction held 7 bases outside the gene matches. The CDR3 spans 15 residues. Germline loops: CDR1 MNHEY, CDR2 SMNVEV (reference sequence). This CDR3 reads CASSFSTSGVIEQYF. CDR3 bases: TGTGCCAGCAGTTTTTCGACTAGCGGGGTGATCGAGCAGTACTTC.

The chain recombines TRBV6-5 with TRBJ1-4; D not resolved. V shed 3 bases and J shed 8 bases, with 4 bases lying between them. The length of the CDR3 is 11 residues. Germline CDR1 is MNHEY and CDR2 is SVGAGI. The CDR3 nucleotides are TGTGCCAGCAGTTATTCGGAAAAACTGTTTTTT. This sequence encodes CASSYSEKLFF.

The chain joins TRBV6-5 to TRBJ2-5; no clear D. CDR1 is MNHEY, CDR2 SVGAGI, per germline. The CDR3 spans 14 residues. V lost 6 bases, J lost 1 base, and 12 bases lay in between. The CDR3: CASREPGRQETQYF. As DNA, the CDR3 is TGTGCCAGCAGAGAACCGGGTCGCCAAGAGACCCAGTACTTC.

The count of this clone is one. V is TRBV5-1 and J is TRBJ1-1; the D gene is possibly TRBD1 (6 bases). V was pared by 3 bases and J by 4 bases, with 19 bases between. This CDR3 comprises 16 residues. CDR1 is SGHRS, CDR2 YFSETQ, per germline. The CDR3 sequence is CASSSPEGGGFTEAFF. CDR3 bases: TGCGCCAGCAGCTCCCCCGAGGGAGGGGGTTTCACTGAAGCTTTCTTT.

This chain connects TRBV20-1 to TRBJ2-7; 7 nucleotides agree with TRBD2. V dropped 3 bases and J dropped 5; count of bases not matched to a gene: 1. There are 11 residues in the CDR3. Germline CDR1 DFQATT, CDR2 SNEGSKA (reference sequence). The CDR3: CSASRGDEQYF. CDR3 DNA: TGCAGTGCTAGCCGGGGGGACGAGCAGTACTTC.

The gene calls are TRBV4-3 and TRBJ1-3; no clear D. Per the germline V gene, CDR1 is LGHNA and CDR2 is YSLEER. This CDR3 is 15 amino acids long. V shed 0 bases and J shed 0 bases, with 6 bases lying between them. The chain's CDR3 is CASSQDYSSGNTIYF. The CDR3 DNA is TGCGCCAGCAGCCAAGATTACAGCTCTGGAAACACCATATATTTT.

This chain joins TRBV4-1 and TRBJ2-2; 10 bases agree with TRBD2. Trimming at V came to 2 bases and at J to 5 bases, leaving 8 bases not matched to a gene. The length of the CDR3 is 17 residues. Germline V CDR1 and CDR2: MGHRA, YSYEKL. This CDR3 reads CASSQSSGRARTGELFF. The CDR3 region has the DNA TGCGCCAGCAGCCAATCCAGCGGGAGGGCCAGGACCGGGGAGCTGTTTTTT.

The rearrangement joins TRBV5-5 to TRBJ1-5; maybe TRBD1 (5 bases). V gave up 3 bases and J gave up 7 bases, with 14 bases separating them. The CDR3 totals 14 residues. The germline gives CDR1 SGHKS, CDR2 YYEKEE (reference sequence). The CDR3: CASSSGGSGQPQHF. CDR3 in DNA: TGTGCCAGCAGCTCGGGGGGTTCCGGGCAGCCCCAGCATTTT.

In DNA form, the CDR3 reads TGTGCCAGCAGCCCCCTATCGGACAACTATGGCTACACCTTC. Amino acid sequence: CASSPLSDNYGYTF. The V call is TRBV2, the J call TRBJ1-2, with D uncertain. The V end lost 6 bases, the J end lost 2 bases, and 13 bases lay between the germline ends. Per the germline V gene, CDR1 is SNHLY and CDR2 is FYNNEI. This CDR3 has 14 residues. Looking up the rest from reference TRBV2 and TRBJ1-2 gives the full variable domain: EPEVTQTPSHQVTQMGQEVILRCVPISNHLYFYWYRQILGQKVEFLVSFYNNEISEKSEIFDDQFSVERPDGSNFTLKIRSTKLEDSAMYFCASSPLSDNYGYTFGSGTRLTVV.

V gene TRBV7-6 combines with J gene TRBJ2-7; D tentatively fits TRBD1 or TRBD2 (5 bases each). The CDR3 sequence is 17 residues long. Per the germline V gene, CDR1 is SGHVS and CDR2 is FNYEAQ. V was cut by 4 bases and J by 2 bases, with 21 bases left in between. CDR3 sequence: CASSYNPPGTHPYEQYF. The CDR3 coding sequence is TGTGCCAGCAGCTATAATCCCCCCGGGACCCATCCCTACGAGCAGTACTTC. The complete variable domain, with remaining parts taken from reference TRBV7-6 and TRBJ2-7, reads GAGVSQSPRYKVTKRGQDVALRCDPISGHVSLYWYRQALGQGPEFLTYFNYEAQQDKSGLPNDRFSAERPEGSISTLTIQRTEQRDSAMYRCASSYNPPGTHPYEQYFGPGTRLTVT.

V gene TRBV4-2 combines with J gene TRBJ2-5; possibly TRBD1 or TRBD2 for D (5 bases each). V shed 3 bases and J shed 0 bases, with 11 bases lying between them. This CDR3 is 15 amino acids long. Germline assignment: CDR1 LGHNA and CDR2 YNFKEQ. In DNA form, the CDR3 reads TGTGCCAGCAGCCACCTGTGGGGGAACCAAGAGACCCAGTACTTC. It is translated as CASSHLWGNQETQYF.